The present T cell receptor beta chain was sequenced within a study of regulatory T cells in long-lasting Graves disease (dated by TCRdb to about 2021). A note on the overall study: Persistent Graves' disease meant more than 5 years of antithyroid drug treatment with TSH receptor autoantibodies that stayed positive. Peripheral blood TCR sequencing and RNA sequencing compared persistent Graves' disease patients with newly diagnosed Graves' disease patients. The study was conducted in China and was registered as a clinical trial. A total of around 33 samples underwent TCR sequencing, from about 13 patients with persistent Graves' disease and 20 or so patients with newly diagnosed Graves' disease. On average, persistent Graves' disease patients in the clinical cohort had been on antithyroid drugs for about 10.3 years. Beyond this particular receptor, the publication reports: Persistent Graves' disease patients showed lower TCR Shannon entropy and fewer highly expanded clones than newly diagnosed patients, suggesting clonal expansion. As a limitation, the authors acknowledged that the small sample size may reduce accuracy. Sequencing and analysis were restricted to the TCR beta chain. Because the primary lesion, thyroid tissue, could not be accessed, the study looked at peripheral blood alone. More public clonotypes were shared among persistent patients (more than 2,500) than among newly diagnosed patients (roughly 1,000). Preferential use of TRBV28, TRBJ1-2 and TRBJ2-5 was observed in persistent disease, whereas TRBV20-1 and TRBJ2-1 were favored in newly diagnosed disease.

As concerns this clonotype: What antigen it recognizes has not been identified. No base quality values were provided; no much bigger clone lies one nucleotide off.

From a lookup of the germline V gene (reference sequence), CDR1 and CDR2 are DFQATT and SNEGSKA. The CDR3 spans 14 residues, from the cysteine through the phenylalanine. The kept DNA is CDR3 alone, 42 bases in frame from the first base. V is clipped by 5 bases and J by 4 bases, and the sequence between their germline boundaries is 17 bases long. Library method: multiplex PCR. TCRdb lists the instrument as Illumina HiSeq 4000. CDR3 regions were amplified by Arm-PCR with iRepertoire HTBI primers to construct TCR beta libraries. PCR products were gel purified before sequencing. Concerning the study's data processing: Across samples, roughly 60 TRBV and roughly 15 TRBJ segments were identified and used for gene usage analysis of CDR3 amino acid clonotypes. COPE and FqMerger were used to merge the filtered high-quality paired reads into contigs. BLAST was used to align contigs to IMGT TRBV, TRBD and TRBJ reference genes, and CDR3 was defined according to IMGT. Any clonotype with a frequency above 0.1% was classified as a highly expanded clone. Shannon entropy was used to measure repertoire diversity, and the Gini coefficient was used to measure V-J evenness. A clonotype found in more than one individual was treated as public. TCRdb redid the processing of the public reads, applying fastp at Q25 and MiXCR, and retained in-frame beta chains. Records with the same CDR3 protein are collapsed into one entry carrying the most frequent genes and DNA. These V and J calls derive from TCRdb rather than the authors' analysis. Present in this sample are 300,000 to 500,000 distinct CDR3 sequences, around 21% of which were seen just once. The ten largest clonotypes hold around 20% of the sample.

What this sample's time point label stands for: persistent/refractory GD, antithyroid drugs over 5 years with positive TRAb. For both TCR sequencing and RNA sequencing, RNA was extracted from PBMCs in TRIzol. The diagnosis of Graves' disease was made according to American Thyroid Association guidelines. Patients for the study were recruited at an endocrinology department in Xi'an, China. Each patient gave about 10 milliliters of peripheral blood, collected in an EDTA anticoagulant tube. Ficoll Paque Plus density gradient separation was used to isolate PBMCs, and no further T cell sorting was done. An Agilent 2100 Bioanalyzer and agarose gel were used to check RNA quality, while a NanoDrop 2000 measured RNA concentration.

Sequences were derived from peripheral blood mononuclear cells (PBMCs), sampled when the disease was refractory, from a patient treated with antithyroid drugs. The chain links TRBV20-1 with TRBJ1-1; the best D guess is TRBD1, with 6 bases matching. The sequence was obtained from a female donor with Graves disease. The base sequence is TGCAGTGCTCAAGGGGGTCCCCTGGGCACTGAAGCTTTCTTT. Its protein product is CSAQGGPLGTEAFF.